One sample yielded the 12 T cell receptor beta chains listed below, sequenced in a study of regulatory T cells in long-lasting Graves disease. Time point described: persistent/refractory GD, antithyroid drugs over 5 years with positive TRAb. PBMC RNA was the source of the TCR library. Library construction for TCR beta used iRepertoire HTBI primers and Arm-PCR of CDR3 regions. Via MiXCR, TCRdb re-called the multiplex PCR reads, giving one row per CDR3 protein. The data contain approximately 360,000 distinct CDR3 sequences, 20% to 25% of them seen just once; the ten biggest clones take up approximately 28%. Material: peripheral blood mononuclear cells (PBMCs), obtained when the disease was refractory, from a patient treated with antithyroid drugs. The receptor set was obtained from a middle-aged woman with Graves disease.

This clonotype was seen at least ten times. The J gene is TRBJ2-3, the V gene TRBV20-1, with TRBD1 identical over 7 bases. This CDR3 region has 11 residues. The V gene end was trimmed by 4 bases and the J gene end by 8 bases; junction bases not matched to a gene: 3. Germline assignment: CDR1 DFQATT and CDR2 SNEGSKA (reference sequence). The CDR3 loop is CSANTGVTQYF. DNA of the CDR3: TGCAGTGCTAACACAGGGGTTACGCAGTATTTT.

This sequence joins TRBV7-8 and TRBJ1-5, with a tentative D call TRBD1 (5 bases). V dropped 1 base and J dropped 1 base, with 8 bases sitting between them. CDR1 and CDR2 from the germline V gene are SGHVS and FQNEAQ. This CDR3 is 15 amino acids long. The chain's CDR3 is CASSLVSGSNQPQHF. CDR3 DNA sequence: TGTGCCAGCAGCTTAGTTTCAGGGAGCAATCAGCCCCAGCATTTT.

V is TRBV20-1 and J is TRBJ2-7; no clear D. Looked up from germline, CDR1 is DFQATT and CDR2 is SNEGSKA (reference sequence). There are 11 residues in the CDR3. The CDR3 here is CRMTTRREQYF. CDR3 DNA sequence: TGCAGGATGACGACAAGGCGCGAGCAGTACTTC.

The chain recombines TRBV5-4 with TRBJ2-5; the D gene is possibly TRBD2 (6 bases). Germline V CDR1 and CDR2: SGHNT, YYREEE (reference sequence). CDR3 size: 14 residues. V lost 4 bases and J 2 bases, leaving 12 bases between the germline ends. CDR3 residues: CASSPPGTQETQYF. In nucleotides, the CDR3 is TGTGCCAGCAGCCCCCCAGGGACTCAAGAGACCCAGTACTTC.

This clonotype came up once. The CDR3 DNA is TGTGCCAGCGGGACTAGCTATACGCAGTATTTT. This sequence encodes CASGTSYTQYF. The genes are TRBV2 and TRBJ2-3; 9 bases align to TRBD2. The CDR3 is 11 amino acids. Germline trimming cut 8 bases from V and 7 bases from J; bases unmatched to any gene: 1. CDR1 and CDR2 (germline): SNHLY, FYNNEI. The full variable domain, rest sourced from reference TRBV2 and TRBJ2-3, is EPEVTQTPSHQVTQMGQEVILRCVPISNHLYFYWYRQILGQKVEFLVSFYNNEISEKSEIFDDQFSVERPDGSNFTLKIRSTKLEDSAMYFCASGTSYTQYFGPGTRLTVL.

This clonotype was picked up many times. This rearrangement joins TRBV7-2 to TRBJ2-5; 7 nucleotides align to TRBD1. The length of the CDR3 is 14 residues. CDR1 and CDR2 from the germline V gene are SGHTA and FQGNSA. The ends lost 3 bases at V and 7 bases at J; junction bases unmatched: 8. This CDR3 is CASSFRQGETTQYF. The CDR3 bases are TGTGCCAGCAGCTTCCGACAGGGTGAAACGACCCAGTACTTC.

The chain has TRBV6-2 or TRBV6-3 and TRBJ1-2, with 7 bases fitting TRBD1. CDR3 length: 15 amino acids. CDR1 is MNHEY, CDR2 SVGEGT, per germline. With V trimmed by 6 bases and J by 2 bases, 9 bases remained unmatched. CDR3 in DNA: TGTGCCAGCAGCTCTAATCCGGGACAGAACTATGGCTACACCTTC. Translation gives CASSSNPGQNYGYTF.

The chain recombines TRBV7-2 with TRBJ2-4, with D maybe TRBD2 (6 bases). This CDR3 contains 16 residues. V shed 0 bases and J shed 0 bases, with 9 bases lying between them. Germline-derived CDR1 and CDR2 are SGHTA and FQGNSA. CDR3 residues: CASSLAGTLAKNIQYF. The CDR3, as DNA: TGTGCCAGCAGCTTAGCCGGGACTCTAGCCAAAAACATTCAGTACTTC.

This clonotype was counted at least ten times. V gene TRBV7-2 combines with J gene TRBJ2-7, with 12 bases that match TRBD2. V trimming: 5 bases; J trimming: 3 bases; junction bases outside the gene matches: 8. Germline CDR1 reads SGHTA; CDR2 reads FQGNSA. This CDR3 has 16 amino acids. The CDR3 protein is CASSVRTSGTGYEQYF. Here the CDR3 DNA reads TGTGCCAGCAGCGTAAGGACTAGCGGGACGGGCTACGAGCAGTACTTC.

This clonotype was counted ten times or more. The CDR3 protein is CASSLFETGTTEAFF. Written as DNA, the CDR3 is TGTGCCAGCAGCTTATTCGAGACAGGGACCACTGAAGCTTTCTTT. This chain connects TRBV11-2 to TRBJ1-1; 7 nucleotides line up with TRBD1. This CDR3 has 15 amino acids. V lost 2 bases, J lost 4 bases, and 7 bases stayed unmatched. Germline V lookup: CDR1 SGHAT, CDR2 FQNNGV. Supplemented by reference TRBV11-2 and TRBJ1-1, the full variable domain reads EAGVAQSPRYKIIEKRQSVAFWCNPISGHATLYWYQQILGQGPKLLIQFQNNGVVDDSQLPKDRFSAERLKGVDSTLKIQPAKLEDSAVYLCASSLFETGTTEAFFGQGTRLTVV.

The chain recombines TRBV12-3 or TRBV12-4 with TRBJ2-3, with D hard to call. The CDR3 runs 14 residues. The V end was cut by 5 bases, the J end by 2 bases, with 11 bases between. In DNA form, the CDR3 reads TGTGCCAGCAGTCCCAGGTCGTTCACAGATACGCAGTATTTT. Translating it yields CASSPRSFTDTQYF.

This clonotype was seen a few times. The chain uses TRBV18 and TRBJ1-4; no firm D call. This CDR3 has 14 residues. Trimming shortened V by 6 bases and J by 3 bases, and 11 bases separated the two germline ends. The germline V gene has CDR1 KGHSH and CDR2 LQKENI. The CDR3 DNA sequence: TGTGCCAGCTCGCAATGGGAGGCTAATGAAAAACTGTTTTTT. It encodes CASSQWEANEKLFF.